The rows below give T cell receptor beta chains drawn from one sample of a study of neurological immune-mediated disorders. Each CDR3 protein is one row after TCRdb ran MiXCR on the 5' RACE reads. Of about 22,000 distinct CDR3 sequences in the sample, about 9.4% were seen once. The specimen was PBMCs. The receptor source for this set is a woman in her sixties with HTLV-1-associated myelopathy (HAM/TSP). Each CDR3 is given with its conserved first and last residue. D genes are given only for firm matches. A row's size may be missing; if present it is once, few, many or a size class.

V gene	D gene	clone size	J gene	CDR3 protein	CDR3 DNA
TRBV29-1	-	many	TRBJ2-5	CSGRGIQETQYF	TGCAGCGGGCGAGGGATCCAAGAGACCCAGTACTTC
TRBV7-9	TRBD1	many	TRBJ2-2	CASSPRGRGLGELFF	TGTGCCAGCAGCCCCAGGGGCAGGGGGCTCGGGGAGCTGTTTTTT
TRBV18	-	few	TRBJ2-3	CASSPRGDPDTQYF	TGTGCCAGCTCCCCCAGGGGAGATCCAGATACGCAGTATTTT
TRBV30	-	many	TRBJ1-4	CAWSQGGDNEKLFF	TGTGCCTGGAGTCAAGGGGGGGACAATGAAAAACTGTTTTTT
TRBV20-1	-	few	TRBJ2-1	CSARDETRGLAPYNEQFF	TGCAGTGCTAGAGATGAAACGAGGGGCCTAGCCCCTTACAATGAGCAGTTCTTC
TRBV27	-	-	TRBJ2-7	CATRGRISYEQYF	TGTGCCACTCGGGGGCGGATCTCCTACGAGCAGTACTTC
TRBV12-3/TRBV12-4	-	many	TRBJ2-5	CASSLSGGWETQYF	TGTGCCAGCAGTTTATCGGGGGGCTGGGAGACCCAGTACTTC
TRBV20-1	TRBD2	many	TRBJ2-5	CSFRIAGVMETQYF	TGCAGTTTCCGAATAGCGGGGGTTATGGAGACCCAGTACTTC
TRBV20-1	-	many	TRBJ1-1	CSARDGMNTEAFF	TGCAGTGCTAGAGACGGTATGAACACTGAAGCTTTCTTT
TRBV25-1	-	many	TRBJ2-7	CATKRGEQYF	TGTGCCACTAAAAGGGGCGAGCAGTACTTC
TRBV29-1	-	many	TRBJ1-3	CSAGVGTGNTIYF	TGCAGCGCCGGAGTGGGAACTGGAAACACCATATATTTT
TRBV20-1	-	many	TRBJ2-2	CSTSRGTNTGELFF	TGCAGCACCTCTAGGGGGACGAACACCGGGGAGCTGTTTTTT
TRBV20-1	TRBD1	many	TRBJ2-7	CSAIGQGAYEQYF	TGCAGTGCTATAGGACAGGGGGCCTACGAGCAGTACTTC
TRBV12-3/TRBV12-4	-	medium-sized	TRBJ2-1	CASSPNLLNEQFF	TGTGCCAGCAGTCCGAACCTACTCAATGAGCAGTTCTTC
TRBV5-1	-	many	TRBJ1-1	CASSLTGNTEAFF	TGCGCCAGCAGCTTGACAGGGAACACTGAAGCTTTCTTT
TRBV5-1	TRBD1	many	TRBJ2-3	CASSSGTERFTDTQYF	TGCGCCAGCAGCTCCGGGACAGAGAGATTCACAGATACGCAGTATTTT
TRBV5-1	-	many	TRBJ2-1	CASSLSAFGQGSTEQFF	TGCGCCAGCAGCTTGTCTGCTTTCGGGCAGGGAAGTACTGAGCAGTTCTTC
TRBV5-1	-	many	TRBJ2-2	CASSTGLNTGELFF	TGCGCCAGCAGCACGGGACTTAACACCGGGGAGCTGTTTTTT
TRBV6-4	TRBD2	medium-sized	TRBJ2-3	CASSETSGGADTQYF	TGTGCCAGCAGTGAGACTAGCGGGGGCGCAGATACGCAGTATTTT
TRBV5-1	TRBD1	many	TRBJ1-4	CASSEGQVNEKLFF	TGCGCCAGCAGCGAGGGACAGGTTAATGAAAAACTGTTTTTT
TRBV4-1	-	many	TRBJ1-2	CASSQMTPGHNFYGYTF	TGCGCCAGCAGCCAGATGACACCGGGACACAACTTCTATGGCTACACCTTC
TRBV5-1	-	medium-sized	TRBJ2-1	CASSNRDLDNNEQFF	TGCGCCAGCAGCAACCGGGACTTAGATAACAATGAGCAGTTCTTC
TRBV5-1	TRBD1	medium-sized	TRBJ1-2	CASSLAGGTGIGYTF	TGCGCCAGCAGCTTGGCCGGCGGGACAGGGATCGGCTACACCTTC
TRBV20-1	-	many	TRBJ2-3	CSAPRARGGDTQYF	TGCAGTGCCCCTCGGGCCCGAGGGGGGGATACGCAGTATTTT
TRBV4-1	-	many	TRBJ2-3	CASSQGGIDTQYF	TGCGCCAGCAGCCAAGGGGGGATAGATACGCAGTATTTT
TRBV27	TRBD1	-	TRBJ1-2	CASSLGQGMSGYTF	TGTGCCAGCAGTTTGGGACAGGGTATGAGTGGCTACACCTTC
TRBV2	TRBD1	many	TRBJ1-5	CASSVEQGHQPQHF	TGTGCCAGCAGTGTGGAACAGGGGCATCAGCCCCAGCATTTT
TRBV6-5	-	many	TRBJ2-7	CASKLSGIGVTYEQYF	TGTGCCAGCAAACTCTCGGGGATAGGGGTTACCTACGAGCAGTACTTC
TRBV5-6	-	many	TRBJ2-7	CASSPYRDSYEQYF	TGTGCCAGCAGCCCGTACAGGGACTCCTACGAGCAGTACTTC
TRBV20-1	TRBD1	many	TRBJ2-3	CSALGQAVADTQYF	TGCAGTGCCCTGGGACAGGCAGTGGCAGATACGCAGTATTTT
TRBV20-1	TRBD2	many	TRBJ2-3	CSARPITSGSTDTQYF	TGCAGTGCTAGACCAATCACTAGCGGTTCCACAGATACGCAGTATTTT
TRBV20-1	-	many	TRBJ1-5	CSARPQRRSNQPQHF	TGCAGTGCTAGACCCCAAAGGCGGAGCAATCAGCCCCAGCATTTT
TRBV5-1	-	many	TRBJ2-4	CASRQGELAKNIQYF	TGCGCCAGCAGACAGGGCGAACTAGCCAAAAACATTCAGTACTTC
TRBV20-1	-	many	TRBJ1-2	CSASQTGPNYGYTF	TGCAGTGCTAGTCAGACGGGGCCTAACTATGGCTACACCTTC
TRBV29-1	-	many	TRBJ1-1	CSVGDGPGREAFF	TGCAGCGTGGGGGACGGCCCAGGAAGGGAAGCTTTCTTT
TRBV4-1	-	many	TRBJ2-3	CASSQDMGTQYF	TGCGCCAGCAGCCAAGATATGGGTACGCAGTATTTT
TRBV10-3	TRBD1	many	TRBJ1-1	CATRGTGDTEAFF	TGTGCCACCAGAGGGACAGGGGACACTGAAGCTTTCTTT
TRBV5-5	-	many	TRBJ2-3	CASSLIPPEGTDTQYF	TGTGCCAGCAGCTTAATTCCCCCGGAAGGCACAGATACGCAGTATTTT
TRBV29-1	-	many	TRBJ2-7	CSVEVGGDYEQYF	TGCAGCGTTGAAGTCGGAGGGGACTACGAGCAGTACTTC
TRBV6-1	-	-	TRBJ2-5	CASSELTYRPPGKETQYF	TGTGCCAGCAGTGAACTGACCTATCGCCCTCCGGGAAAAGAGACCCAGTACTTC
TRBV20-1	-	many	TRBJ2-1	CSARGSGYNEQFF	TGCAGTGCTAGAGGTAGCGGCTACAATGAGCAGTTCTTC
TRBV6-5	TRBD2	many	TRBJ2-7	CASSYSRGGAYEQYF	TGTGCCAGCAGTTACTCGCGGGGGGGGGCCTACGAGCAGTACTTC
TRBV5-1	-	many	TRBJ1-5	CASSRGDGQPQHF	TGCGCCAGCAGTCGGGGGGATGGTCAGCCCCAGCATTTT
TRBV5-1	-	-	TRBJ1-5	CASSFYICSAGQHTAQPQHF	-
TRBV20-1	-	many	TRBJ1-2	CSARDGLRVNYGYTF	TGCAGTGCTAGAGATGGTTTACGGGTAAACTATGGCTACACCTTC
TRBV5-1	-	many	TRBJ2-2	CASSLKGSRTGELFF	TGCGCCAGCAGCTTGAAGGGATCGCGGACCGGGGAGCTGTTTTTT
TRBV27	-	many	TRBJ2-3	CASSPRRGDTQYF	TGTGCCAGCAGTCCTCGTAGGGGGGATACGCAGTATTTT
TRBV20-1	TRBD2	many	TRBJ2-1	CSATGGPDNEQFF	TGCAGTGCTACGGGGGGGCCGGACAATGAGCAGTTCTTC
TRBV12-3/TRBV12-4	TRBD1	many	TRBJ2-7	CASRAQGVGGYEQYF	TGTGCCAGCAGAGCGCAGGGGGTAGGGGGCTACGAGCAGTACTTC
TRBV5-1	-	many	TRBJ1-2	CASSASRDVYYGYTF	TGCGCCAGCAGCGCATCCCGGGACGTCTACTATGGCTACACCTTC
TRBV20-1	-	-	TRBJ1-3	CSARDASAVHRNTIYF	TGCAGTGCTAGAGATGCGTCGGCAGTGCATCGAAACACCATATATTTT
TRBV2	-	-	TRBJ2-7	CASSEAQGQYF	TGTGCCAGCAGTGAAGCGCAGGGACAGTACTTC
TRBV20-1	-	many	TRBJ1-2	CSAPREVSYGYTF	TGCAGTGCGCCAAGAGAAGTTAGCTATGGCTACACCTTC
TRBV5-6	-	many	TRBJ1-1	CASSLRYRGILRTEAFF	TGTGCCAGCAGCTTGCGGTATCGGGGCATCTTGCGGACTGAAGCTTTCTTT
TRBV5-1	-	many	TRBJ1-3	CASSPILSGNTIYF	TGCGCCAGCAGCCCGATCCTTTCTGGAAACACCATATATTTT
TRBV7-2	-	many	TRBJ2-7	CASSLPFQTYEQYF	TGTGCCAGCAGCTTACCCTTCCAAACCTACGAGCAGTACTTC
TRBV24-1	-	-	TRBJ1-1	CDTSPSDTTNTEAFF	TGTGACACCAGCCCCTCGGACACAACCAACACTGAAGCTTTCTTT
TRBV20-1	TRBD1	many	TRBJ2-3	CSARDGFRDSRTDTQYF	TGCAGTGCTAGAGATGGGTTCCGGGACAGTAGAACAGATACGCAGTATTTT
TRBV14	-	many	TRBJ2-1	CASSSGAGGARNEQFF	TGTGCCAGCAGCTCCGGAGCAGGGGGGGCCAGGAATGAGCAGTTCTTC